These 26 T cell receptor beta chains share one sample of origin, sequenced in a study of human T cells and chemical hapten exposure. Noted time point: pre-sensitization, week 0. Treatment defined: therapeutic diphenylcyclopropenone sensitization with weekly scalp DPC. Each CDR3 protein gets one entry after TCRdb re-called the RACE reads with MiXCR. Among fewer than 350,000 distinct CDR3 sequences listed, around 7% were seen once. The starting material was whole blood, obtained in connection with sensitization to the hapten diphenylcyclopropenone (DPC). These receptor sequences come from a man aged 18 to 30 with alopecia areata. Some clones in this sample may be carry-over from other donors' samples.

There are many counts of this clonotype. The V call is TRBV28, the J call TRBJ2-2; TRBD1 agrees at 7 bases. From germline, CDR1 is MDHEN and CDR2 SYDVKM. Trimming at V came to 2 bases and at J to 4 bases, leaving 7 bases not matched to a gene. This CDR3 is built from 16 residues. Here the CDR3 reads CASSLLTGVGTGELFF. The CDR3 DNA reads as TGTGCCAGCAGTTTACTTACAGGGGTGGGCACCGGGGAGCTGTTTTTT.

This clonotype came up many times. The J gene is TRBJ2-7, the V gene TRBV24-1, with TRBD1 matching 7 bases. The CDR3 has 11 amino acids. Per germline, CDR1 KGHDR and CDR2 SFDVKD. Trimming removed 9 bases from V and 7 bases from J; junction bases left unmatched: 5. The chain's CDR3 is CATPGQTEQYV. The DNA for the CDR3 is TGTGCCACCCCGGGACAGACAGAGCAGTACGTC.

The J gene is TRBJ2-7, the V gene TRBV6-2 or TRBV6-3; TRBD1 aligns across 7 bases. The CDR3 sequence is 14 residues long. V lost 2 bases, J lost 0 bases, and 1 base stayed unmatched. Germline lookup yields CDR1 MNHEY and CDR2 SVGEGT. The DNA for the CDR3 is TGTGCCAGCAGTTACGGGGACAGCTCCTACGAGCAGTACGTC. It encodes CASSYGDSSYEQYV.

CDR3 protein: CASSPSSRGLNTEAFF. The CDR3 bases are TGTGCCAGCAGTCCGTCAAGTCGGGGGTTGAACACTGAAGCTTTCTTT. The chain recombines TRBV6-6 with TRBJ1-1; a weak D match, TRBD1 (5 bases). CDR1 MNHNY and CDR2 SVGAGI come from the germline V gene (reference sequence). The CDR3 extends over 16 amino acids. The V end was cut by 5 bases, the J end by 0 bases, with 16 bases between.

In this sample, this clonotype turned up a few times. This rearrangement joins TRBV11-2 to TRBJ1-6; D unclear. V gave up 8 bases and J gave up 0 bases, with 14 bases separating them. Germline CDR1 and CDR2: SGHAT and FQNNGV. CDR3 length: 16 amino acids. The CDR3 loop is CASVKEVISYNSPLHF. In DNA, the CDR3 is TGTGCCAGCGTGAAGGAGGTTATCTCCTATAATTCACCCCTCCACTTT.

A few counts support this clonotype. Here the CDR3 DNA reads TGCGCCAGCAGCTTTTCGGGCAGCTTACAGGAGCCCCAGCATTTT. It translates to CASSFSGSLQEPQHF. The V gene is TRBV5-1, the J gene TRBJ1-5, with a possible D match to TRBD1 (5 bases). Per germline, CDR1 SGHRS and CDR2 YFSETQ. V lost 2 bases, J lost 8 bases, and 17 bases lay in between. This CDR3 spans 15 amino acids. Full variable domain (missing parts from reference TRBV5-1 and TRBJ1-5): KAGVTQTPRYLIKTRGQQVTLSCSPISGHRSVSWYQQTPGQGLQFLFEYFSETQRNKGNFPGRFSGRQFSNSRSEMNVSTLELGDSALYLCASSFSGSLQEPQHFGDGTRLSIL.

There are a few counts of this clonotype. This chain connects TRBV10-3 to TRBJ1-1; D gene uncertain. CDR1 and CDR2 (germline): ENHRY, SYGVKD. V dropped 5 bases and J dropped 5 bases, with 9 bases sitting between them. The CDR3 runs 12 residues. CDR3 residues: CAISREGTEAFF. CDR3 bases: TGTGCCATCAGTCGGGAAGGGACTGAAGCTTTCTTT.

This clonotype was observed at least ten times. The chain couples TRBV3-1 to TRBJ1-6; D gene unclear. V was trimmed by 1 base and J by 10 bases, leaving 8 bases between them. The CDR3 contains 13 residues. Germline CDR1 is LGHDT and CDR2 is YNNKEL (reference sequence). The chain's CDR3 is CASSQVGLSPLHF. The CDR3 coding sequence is TGTGCCAGCAGCCAAGTCGGGTTGTCACCCCTCCACTTT. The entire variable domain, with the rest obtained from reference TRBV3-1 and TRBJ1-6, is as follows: DTAVSQTPKYLVTQMGNDKSIKCEQNLGHDTMYWYKQDSKKFLKIMFSYNNKELIINETVPNRFSPKSPDKAHLNLHINSLELGDSAVYFCASSQVGLSPLHFGNGTRLTVT.

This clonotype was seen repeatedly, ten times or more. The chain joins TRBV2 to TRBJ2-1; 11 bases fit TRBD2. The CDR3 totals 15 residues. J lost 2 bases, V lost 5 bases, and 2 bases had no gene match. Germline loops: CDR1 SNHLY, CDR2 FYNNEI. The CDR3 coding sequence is TGTGCCAGCAGTCCGGGACTAGCGGCCTACAATGAGCAGTTCTTC. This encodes CASSPGLAAYNEQFF. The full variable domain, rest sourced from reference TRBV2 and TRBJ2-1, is EPEVTQTPSHQVTQMGQEVILRCVPISNHLYFYWYRQILGQKVEFLVSFYNNEISEKSEIFDDQFSVERPDGSNFTLKIRSTKLEDSAMYFCASSPGLAAYNEQFFGPGTRLTVL.

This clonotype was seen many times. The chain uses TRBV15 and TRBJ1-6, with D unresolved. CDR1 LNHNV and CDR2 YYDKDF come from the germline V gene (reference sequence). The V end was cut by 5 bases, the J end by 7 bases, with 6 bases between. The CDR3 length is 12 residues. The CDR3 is CATSQENSPLHF. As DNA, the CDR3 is TGTGCCACCAGCCAGGAAAATTCACCCCTCCACTTT.

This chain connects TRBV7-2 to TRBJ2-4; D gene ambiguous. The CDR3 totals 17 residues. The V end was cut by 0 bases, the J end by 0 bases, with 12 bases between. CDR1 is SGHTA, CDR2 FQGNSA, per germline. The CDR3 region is CASSLAEKVLAKNIQYF. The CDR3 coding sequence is TGTGCCAGCAGCTTAGCGGAAAAAGTACTAGCCAAAAACATTCAGTACTTC.

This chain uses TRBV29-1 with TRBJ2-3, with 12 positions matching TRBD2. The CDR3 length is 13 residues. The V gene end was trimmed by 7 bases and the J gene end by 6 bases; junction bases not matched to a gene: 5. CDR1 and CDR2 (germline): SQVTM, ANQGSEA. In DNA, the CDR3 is TGCAGCGGTGCTAGCGGGGGGGCGGATACGCAGTATTTT. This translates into CSGASGGADTQYF.

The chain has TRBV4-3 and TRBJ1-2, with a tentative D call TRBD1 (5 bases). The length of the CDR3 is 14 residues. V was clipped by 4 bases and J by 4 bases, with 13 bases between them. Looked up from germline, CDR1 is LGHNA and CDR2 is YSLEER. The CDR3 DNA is TGCGCCAGCAGCCTGGGACCCAGAGCCTATGGCTACACCTTC. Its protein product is CASSLGPRAYGYTF.

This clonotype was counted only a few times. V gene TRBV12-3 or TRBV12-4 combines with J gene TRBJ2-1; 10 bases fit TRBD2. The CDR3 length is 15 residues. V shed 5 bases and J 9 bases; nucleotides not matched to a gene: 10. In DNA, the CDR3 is TGTGCCAGCAGTCTATCGGGACTAGCGTTAAGTGAGCAGTTCTTC. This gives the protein CASSLSGLALSEQFF.

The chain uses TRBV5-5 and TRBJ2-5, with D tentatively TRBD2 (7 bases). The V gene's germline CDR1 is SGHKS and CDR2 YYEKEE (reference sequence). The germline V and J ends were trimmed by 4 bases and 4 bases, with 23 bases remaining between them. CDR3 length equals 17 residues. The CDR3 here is CASSPRSGRGGRETQYF. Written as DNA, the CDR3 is TGTGCCAGCAGCCCCCGATCGGGCAGGGGAGGGCGAGAGACCCAGTACTTC.

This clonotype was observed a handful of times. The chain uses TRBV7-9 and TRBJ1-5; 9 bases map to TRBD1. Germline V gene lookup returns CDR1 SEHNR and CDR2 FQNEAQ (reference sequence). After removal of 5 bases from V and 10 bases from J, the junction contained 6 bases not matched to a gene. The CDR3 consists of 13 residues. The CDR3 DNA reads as TGTGCCAGCAGCCGGGACAGGGTACTTCCCCAGCATTTT. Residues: CASSRDRVLPQHF.

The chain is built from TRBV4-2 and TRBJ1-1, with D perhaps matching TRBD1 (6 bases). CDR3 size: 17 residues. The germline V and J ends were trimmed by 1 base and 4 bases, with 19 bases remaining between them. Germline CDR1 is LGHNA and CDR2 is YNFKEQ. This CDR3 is CASSQGQGLQGSTEAFF. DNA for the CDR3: TGTGCCAGCAGCCAAGGGCAGGGGCTCCAAGGCAGCACTGAAGCTTTCTTT.

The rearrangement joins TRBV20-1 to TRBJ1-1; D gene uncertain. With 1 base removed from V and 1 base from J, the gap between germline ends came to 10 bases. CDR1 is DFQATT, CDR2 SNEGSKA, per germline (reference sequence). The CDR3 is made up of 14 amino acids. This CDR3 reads CSARVFEKNTEAFF. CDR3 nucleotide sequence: TGCAGTGCTAGAGTGTTTGAGAAGAACACTGAAGCTTTCTTT.

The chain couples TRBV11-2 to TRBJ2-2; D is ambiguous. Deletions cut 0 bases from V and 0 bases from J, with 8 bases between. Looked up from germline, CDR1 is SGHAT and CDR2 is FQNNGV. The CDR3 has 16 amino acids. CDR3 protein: CASSLDRVSNTGELFF. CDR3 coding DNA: TGTGCCAGCAGCTTAGATCGTGTATCGAACACCGGGGAGCTGTTTTTT.

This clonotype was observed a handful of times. Here the CDR3 reads CASKAANTEAFF. CDR3 coding DNA: TGTGCCAGCAAGGCGGCGAACACTGAAGCTTTCTTT. The chain couples TRBV28 to TRBJ1-1; no firm D call. The V end was cut by 7 bases, the J end by 1 base, with 7 bases between. The CDR3 has 12 residues. From germline, CDR1 is MDHEN and CDR2 SYDVKM.

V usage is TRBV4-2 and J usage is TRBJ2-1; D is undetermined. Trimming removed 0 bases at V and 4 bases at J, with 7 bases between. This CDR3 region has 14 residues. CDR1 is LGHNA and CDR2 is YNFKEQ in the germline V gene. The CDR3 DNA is TGTGCCAGCAGCCAAGATACGGATTACAATGAGCAGTTCTTC. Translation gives CASSQDTDYNEQFF.

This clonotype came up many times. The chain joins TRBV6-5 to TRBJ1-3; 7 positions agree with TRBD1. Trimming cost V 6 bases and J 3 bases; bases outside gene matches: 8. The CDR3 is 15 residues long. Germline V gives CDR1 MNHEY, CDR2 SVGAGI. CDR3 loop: CASSLKGARGNTIYF. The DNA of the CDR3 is TGTGCCAGCAGCTTAAAGGGGGCTCGTGGAAACACCATATATTTT.

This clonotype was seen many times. The CDR3 DNA reads TGTGCCAGCAGCACCCGGACAGGTTCAAATGAAAAACTGTTTTTT. Translation gives CASSTRTGSNEKLFF. The rearrangement joins TRBV11-1 to TRBJ1-4; the match to TRBD1 covers 7 bases. Looked up from germline, CDR1 is SGHAT and CDR2 is FQDESV (reference sequence). This CDR3 is built from 15 residues. The J segment lost 5 bases and the V segment lost 5 bases, leaving 8 bases of the junction unmatched.

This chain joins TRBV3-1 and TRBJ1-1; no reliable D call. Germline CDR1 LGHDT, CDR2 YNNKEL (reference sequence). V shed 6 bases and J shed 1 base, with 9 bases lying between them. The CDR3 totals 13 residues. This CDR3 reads CASRHRQNTEAFF. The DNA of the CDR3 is TGTGCCAGCAGACACCGGCAGAACACTGAAGCTTTCTTT.

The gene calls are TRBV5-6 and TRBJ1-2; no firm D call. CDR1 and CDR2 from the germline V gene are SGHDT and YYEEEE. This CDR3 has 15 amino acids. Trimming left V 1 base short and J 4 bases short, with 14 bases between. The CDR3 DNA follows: TGTGCCAGCAGCTTGCTACAGTCCGGTCTCTATGGCTACACCTTC. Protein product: CASSLLQSGLYGYTF.

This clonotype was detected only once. The CDR3 loop reads CASSAASVQYF. The CDR3 region has the DNA TGTGCCAGCAGCGCCGCGTCGGTCCAGTACTTC. The gene calls are TRBV7-2 and TRBJ2-5, with D unresolved. V lost 5 bases and J 10 bases, leaving 11 bases between the germline ends. There are 11 residues in the CDR3. CDR1 is SGHTA, CDR2 FQGNSA, per germline.